The 4 T cell receptor beta chains below come from one sample, sequenced in a study of shared clonotypes between healthy human individuals. Generated by immunoSEQ multiplex PCR, the TCRdb table keeps only in-frame clones and is missing some. The sample yields more than 550,000 clones, 55% to 75% seen once. The source material was memory CD4+ T cells sorted from blood. Specified subset: CD45RA-negative fraction. These receptor sequences come from a woman aged 30 to 39 in good health.

The V and J genes are TRBV13 and TRBJ2-7, with TRBD2 matching over 11 bases. Germline V gives CDR1 PRHDT, CDR2 FYEKMQ (reference sequence). Trimming took 4 bases from V and 0 from J; bases not matched to a gene: 5. This CDR3 is 16 amino acids long. Here the CDR3 reads CASSSRTSGLSYEQYF. CDR3 in DNA: TGTGCCAGCAGCTCCAGGACTAGCGGGCTCTCCTACGAGCAGTACTTC.

This clone was observed a few times. CDR3 sequence (DNA): TGTGCCAGCACCAACGCGCCCCCCGTAGACTATGGCTACACCTTC. Translation: CASTNAPPVDYGYTF. The chain employs TRBV6-6 and TRBJ1-2; no clear D gene. The germline V gene encodes CDR1 MNHNY and CDR2 SVGAGI (reference sequence). Trimming stripped 7 bases from V and 3 bases from J, with 18 bases between. The CDR3 runs 15 residues.

The V gene is TRBV6-1, the J gene TRBJ1-1, with unresolved D. Deletions cut 5 bases from V and 4 bases from J, with 5 bases between. The CDR3 contains 11 residues. Germline loops: CDR1 MNHNS, CDR2 SASEGT. Here the CDR3 DNA reads TGTGCCAGCAGTTACGGCACTGAAGCTTTCTTT. It encodes CASSYGTEAFF.

This clone was observed a handful of times. This could be a read error, since a much larger clone is one nucleotide away. Additional DNA sequences in this sample encode the identical CDR3. The chain combines TRBV5-1 with TRBJ1-3; 7 bases line up with TRBD1. This CDR3 region has 14 residues. The V gene end was trimmed by 2 bases and the J gene end by 2 bases; junction bases not matched to a gene: 1. Germline V gene data show CDR1 as SGHRS and CDR2 as YFSETQ. Written as DNA, the CDR3 is TGCGCCAGCAGCTTAGGGACAGCTGGAAACACCATATATTTT. Translation gives CASSLGTAGNTIYF. Complete variable domain (other parts from reference TRBV5-1 and TRBJ1-3): KAGVTQTPRYLIKTRGQQVTLSCSPISGHRSVSWYQQTPGQGLQFLFEYFSETQRNKGNFPGRFSGRQFSNSRSEMNVSTLELGDSALYLCASSLGTAGNTIYFGEGSWLTVV.